The clone carrying this TCR beta chain is deemed large (0.1 to 1%). The target antigen is unknown. The time point denotes: sample taken at primary tumor resection. The record originates from a study of spatial heterogeneity in lung cancer. MiXCR, applied by TCRdb to the 5' RACE reads, yields one record per CDR3 protein. The sample lists approximately 1,000 distinct CDR3 sequences; around 9.9% were seen once. Germline-derived CDR1 and CDR2 are DFQATT and SNEGSKA (reference sequence). The CDR3 loop spans 15 amino acids. The J segment lost 3 bases and the V segment lost 5 bases, leaving 4 bases of the junction unmatched. Study findings and constraints: It was found that expanded intratumoral alpha and beta TCR counts tracked tumor mutation counts.

The sample consisted of lung tumor tissue, taken at surgery. The chain employs TRBV20-1 and TRBJ2-2; TRBD1 matches 12 bases. This receptor was obtained from a male donor with early-stage non-small cell lung cancer. The CDR3 protein is CSAWDRGPYTGELFF. The CDR3 DNA reads as TGCAGTGCTTGGGACAGGGGGCCATACACCGGGGAGCTGTTTTTT.